Presented here are 12 T cell receptor beta chains from one specimen sequenced in a study of blood T cells in healthy people across ages. A second PCR, run for about 7 to 12 cycles, used a sample-barcoded 5' primer plus a J-beta primer mix. TCRdb re-called the 5' RACE reads through MiXCR, storing one row per CDR3 protein. The profile shows about 720,000 distinct CDR3 sequences, approximately 25% of them singletons. The data also belong to a second study, concerning T cells of mothers and their children.

The material sequenced was blood. The receptors shown here come from a boy aged 10-17 years in good health.

The table lists this clonotype with a few counts. The chain combines TRBV6-5 with TRBJ2-3; D is perhaps TRBD1 (6 bases). V was cut by 4 bases and J by 0 bases, with 17 bases left in between. Looked up from germline, CDR1 is MNHEY and CDR2 is SVGAGI. The CDR3 contains 17 residues. The CDR3 DNA is TGTGCCAGCAGTTCCCTGATAGGGGGAACTAGCACAGATACGCAGTATTTT. The encoded protein is CASSSLIGGTSTDTQYF.

This clonotype was seen repeatedly, ten times or more. The chain recombines TRBV12-3 or TRBV12-4 with TRBJ2-4, with a possible D match to TRBD1 (6 bases). CDR3 length equals 16 residues. Trimming stripped 6 bases from V and 0 bases from J, with 15 bases between. In DNA form, the CDR3 reads TGTGCCAGCAGCAGCGGACAGTCTCTAGCCAAAAACATTCAGTACTTC. Its protein product is CASSSGQSLAKNIQYF.

In regard to this clonotype: One end of the junction fails to match germline, which may point to a read error. J is TRBJ2-6 and V is TRBV5-1, with D tentatively TRBD2 (5 bases). Germline V gene data show CDR1 as SGHRS and CDR2 as YFSETQ. The CDR3 is 18 amino acids. The CDR3 here is CASSRRGSQSSGANVLTF. CDR3 coding DNA: TGTGCCAGCAGCCGCCGAGGGAGCCAGAGCTCTGGGGCCAACGTCCTGACTTTC.

This clonotype was detected only a few times. The chain links TRBV28 to TRBJ2-7, with D unresolved. Germline loops: CDR1 MDHEN, CDR2 SYDVKM. The CDR3 has 13 residues. V lost 3 bases and J 3 bases, leaving 9 bases between the germline ends. The CDR3 here is CASSFDYNYEQYF. The DNA of the CDR3 is TGTGCCAGCAGTTTCGATTACAACTACGAGCAGTACTTC.

This clonotype showed up just a few times. The chain has TRBV12-3 or TRBV12-4 and TRBJ1-2; a weak D match, TRBD1 (6 bases). Trimming stripped 6 bases from V and 8 bases from J, with 16 bases between. The CDR3 loop spans 13 amino acids. CDR3 protein: CASRTQQGGGYTF. DNA of the CDR3: TGTGCCAGCAGGACCCAACAGGGAGGCGGCTACACCTTC.

The chain uses TRBV4-1 and TRBJ2-1, with 10 bases that match TRBD1. V was clipped by 4 bases and J by 6 bases; unmatched bases: 6. The CDR3 totals 15 residues. Germline loops: CDR1 MGHRA, CDR2 YSYEKL. The CDR3 DNA follows: TGCGCCAGCAGCCCAATCCGGACAGGGGGCAATGAGCAGTTCTTC. Translated, it gives CASSPIRTGGNEQFF.

The CDR3, as DNA: TGCAGTGCTAGAGATTTCCGGACAAAGTCATCCCATTCTAGGGCCCAGTACTTC. Translated: CSARDFRTKSSHSRAQYF. The rearrangement links TRBV20-1 to TRBJ2-5; tentatively, D is TRBD1 (5 bases). CDR3 size: 18 residues. Germline V gene lookup returns CDR1 DFQATT and CDR2 SNEGSKA (reference sequence). Between the trimmed V and J ends, which lost 0 bases and 9 bases, there was a span of 29 bases.

Of note for this clonotype: An end of the junction differs from the germline gene, which may be a read error. V usage is TRBV20-1 and J usage is TRBJ2-1; TRBD2 matches 16 bases. This CDR3 contains 16 residues. CDR1 and CDR2 from the germline V gene are DFQATT and SNEGSKA (reference sequence). Here the CDR3 reads CSADGTSGRVVNGQFF. The CDR3 bases are TGCAGTGCCGACGGGACTAGCGGGAGGGTTGTTAATGGGCAGTTCTTC.

The genes are TRBV25-1 and TRBJ2-6; unclear D gene. V was shortened by 4 bases and J by 0 bases, with 10 bases between the two germline ends. The V gene's germline CDR1 is MGHDK and CDR2 SYGVNS. This CDR3 is 16 amino acids long. CDR3 loop: CASSGGFDSGANVLTF. CDR3 nucleotides: TGTGCCAGCAGTGGCGGCTTTGACTCTGGGGCCAACGTCCTGACTTTC.

This clonotype was counted only a few times. The J gene is TRBJ2-2, the V gene TRBV4-1; the D is unclear. This CDR3 has 16 residues. V lost 0 bases and J lost 5, with 13 bases in between. Germline CDR1 reads MGHRA; CDR2 reads YSYEKL. CDR3 sequence reads: CASSQDLSPSTGELFF. The CDR3 nucleotides are TGCGCCAGCAGCCAAGATTTATCCCCCTCGACCGGGGAGCTGTTTTTT.

In this sample, this clonotype turned up a few times. The V and J genes are TRBV2 and TRBJ1-4; 7 positions match TRBD1. CDR1 and CDR2 from the germline V gene are SNHLY and FYNNEI. The CDR3 extends over 14 amino acids. The junction had 10 bases not matched to a gene; V was cut back by 5 bases and J by 10 bases. CDR3 nucleotide sequence: TGTGCCAGCAGTAATCCGGGACAGCTTGGAAAACTGTTTTTT. This gives the protein CASSNPGQLGKLFF.

This clonotype occurred a few times. The gene calls are TRBV29-1 and TRBJ1-1; possibly TRBD1 for D (5 bases). V was shortened by 2 bases and J by 3 bases, with 13 bases between the two germline ends. The CDR3 contains 14 residues. The germline gives CDR1 SQVTM, CDR2 ANQGSEA. The CDR3 is CSVESQGKHTEAFF. For the CDR3, the DNA is TGCAGCGTTGAAAGTCAGGGAAAGCACACTGAAGCTTTCTTT.